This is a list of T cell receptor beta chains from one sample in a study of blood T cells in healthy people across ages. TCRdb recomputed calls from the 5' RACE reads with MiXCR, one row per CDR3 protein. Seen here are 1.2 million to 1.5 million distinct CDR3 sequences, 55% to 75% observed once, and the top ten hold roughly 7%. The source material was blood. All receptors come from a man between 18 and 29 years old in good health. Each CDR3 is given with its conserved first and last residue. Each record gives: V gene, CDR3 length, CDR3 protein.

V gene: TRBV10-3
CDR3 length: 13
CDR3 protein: CAIRGTPQETQYF

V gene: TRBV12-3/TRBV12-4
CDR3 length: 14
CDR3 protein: CASSLRGVAYEQYF

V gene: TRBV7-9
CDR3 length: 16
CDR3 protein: CASSSSTGTFSYEQYF

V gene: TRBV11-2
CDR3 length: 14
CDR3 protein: CASSPSGNDYEQYF

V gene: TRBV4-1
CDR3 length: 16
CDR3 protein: CASSFRAGVDAYGYTF

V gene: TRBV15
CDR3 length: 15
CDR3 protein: CATGGRSSYNSPLHF

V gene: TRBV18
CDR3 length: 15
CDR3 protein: CASSLGPKAPDEQYF

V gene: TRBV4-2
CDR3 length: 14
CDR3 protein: CASSQTVSSYEQYF

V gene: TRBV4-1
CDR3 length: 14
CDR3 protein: CASSGRTGSYEQYF

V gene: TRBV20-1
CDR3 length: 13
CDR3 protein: CSVPGQGWTEAFF

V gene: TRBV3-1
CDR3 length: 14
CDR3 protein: CASSQKTENPPLHF

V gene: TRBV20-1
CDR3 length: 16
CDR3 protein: CSARDEFSSGSYEQYF

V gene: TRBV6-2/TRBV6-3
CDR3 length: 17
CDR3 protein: CASSYPQGTSGTYEQYF

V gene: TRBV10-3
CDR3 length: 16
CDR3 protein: CAISERDRRSYNEQYF

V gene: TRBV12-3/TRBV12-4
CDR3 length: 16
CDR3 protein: CASSPGGQPGVYGYTF

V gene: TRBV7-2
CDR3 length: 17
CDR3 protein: CVSSLFTGGAYDQPQHF

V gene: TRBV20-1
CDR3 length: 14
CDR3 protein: CSANRLSAKNIQYF

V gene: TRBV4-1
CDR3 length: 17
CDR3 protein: CASSQDRGHQPYNEQFF

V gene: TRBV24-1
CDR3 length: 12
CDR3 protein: CATSDLGYQQYF

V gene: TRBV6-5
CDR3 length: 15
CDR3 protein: CASSPGLAGSETQYF

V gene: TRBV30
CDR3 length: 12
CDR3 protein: CAGGGGDYEQYF

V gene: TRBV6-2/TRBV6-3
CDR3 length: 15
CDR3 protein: CASSPGQLVHTEAFF

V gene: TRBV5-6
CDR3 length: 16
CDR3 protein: CASSLAPSGDYNEQFF

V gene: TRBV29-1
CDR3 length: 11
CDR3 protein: CSGWEGEEQYF

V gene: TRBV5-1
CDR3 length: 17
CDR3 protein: CASSLNPGQGDDTEAFF

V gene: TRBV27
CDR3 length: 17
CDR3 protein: CASSLSGTGQLTDTQYF

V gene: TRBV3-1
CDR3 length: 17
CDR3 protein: CASSQDGRLAGTNEQFF

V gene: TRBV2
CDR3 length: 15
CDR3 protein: CASGTGAESSYEQYF

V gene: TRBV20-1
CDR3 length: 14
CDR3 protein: CSARDRDRDEKLFF

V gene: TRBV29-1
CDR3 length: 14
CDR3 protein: CSVDRAGYDYGYTF

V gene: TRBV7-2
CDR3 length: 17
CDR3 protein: CASSLGTSGDRTYEQYF

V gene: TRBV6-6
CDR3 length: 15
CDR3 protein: CASSGGQTLFDGYTF

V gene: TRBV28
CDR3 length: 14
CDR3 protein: CASSPPGRNEKLFF

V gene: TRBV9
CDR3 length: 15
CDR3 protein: CASSPVQGMNTEAFF

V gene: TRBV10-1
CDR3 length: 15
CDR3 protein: CASSESFSGNDEQYF

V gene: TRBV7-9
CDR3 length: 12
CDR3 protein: CASNREVETQYF

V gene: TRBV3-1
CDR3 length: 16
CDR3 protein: CASSQAPGQDEETQYF

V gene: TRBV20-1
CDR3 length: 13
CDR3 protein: CSAREASLRTQYF

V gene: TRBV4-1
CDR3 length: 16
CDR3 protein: CASSHSDRPNNSPLHF

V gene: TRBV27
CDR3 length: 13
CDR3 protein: CASSPYGPQGCTF

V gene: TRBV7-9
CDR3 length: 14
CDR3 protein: CASSLSGPNYGYTF

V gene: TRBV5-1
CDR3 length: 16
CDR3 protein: CASSKRTGGDEDTQYF

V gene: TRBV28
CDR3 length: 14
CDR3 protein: CASSWTGTYTEAFF

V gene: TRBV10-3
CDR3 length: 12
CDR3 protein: CAISGVDDEQFF

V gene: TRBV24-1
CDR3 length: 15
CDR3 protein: CATSGGQGSYNEQYF

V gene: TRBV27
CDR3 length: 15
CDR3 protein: CASSLQAGESYEQYF

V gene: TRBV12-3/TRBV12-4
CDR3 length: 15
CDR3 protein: CASRSLGVGANVLTF

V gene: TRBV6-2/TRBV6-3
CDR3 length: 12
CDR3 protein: CASSYELNIQYF

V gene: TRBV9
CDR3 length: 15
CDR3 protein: CASSVGPTASYEQYF